This TCR beta chain appears in the sequencing data of a study of T cells in Graves' hyperthyroidism and ophthalmopathy. What was amplified from RNA transcripts were TCR beta CDR3 regions. In the first-round RT-PCR of the TCR CDR3, the HTBI primer set was used. TCRdb processed the multiplex PCR reads anew with MiXCR; each CDR3 protein has one entry. The sample shows approximately 100,000 distinct CDR3 sequences, around 50% of them seen only once. Input material: blood. The clonotype comes from a middle-aged man with Graves' hyperthyroidism.

The CDR3 here is CASSPTAAGVGGREQYF. The DNA for the CDR3 is TGTGCCAGTTCCCCGACCGCAGCGGGAGTCGGGGGTCGGGAGCAGTACTTC. The gene calls are TRBV28 and TRBJ2-7, with 8 bases that match TRBD2. This CDR3 has 17 residues. J lost 7 bases, V lost 9 bases, and 23 bases had no gene match. Germline V CDR1 and CDR2: MDHEN, SYDVKM.